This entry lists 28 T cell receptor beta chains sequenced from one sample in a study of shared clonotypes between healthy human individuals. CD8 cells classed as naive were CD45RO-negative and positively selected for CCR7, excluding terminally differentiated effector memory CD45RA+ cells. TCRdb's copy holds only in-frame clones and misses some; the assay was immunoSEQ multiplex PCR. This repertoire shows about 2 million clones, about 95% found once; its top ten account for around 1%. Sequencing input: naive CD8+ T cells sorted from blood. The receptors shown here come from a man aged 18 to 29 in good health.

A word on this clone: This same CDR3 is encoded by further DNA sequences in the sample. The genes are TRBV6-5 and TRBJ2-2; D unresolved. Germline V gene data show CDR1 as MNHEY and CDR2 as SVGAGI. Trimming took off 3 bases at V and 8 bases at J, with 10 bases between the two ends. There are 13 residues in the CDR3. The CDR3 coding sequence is TGTGCCAGCAGTTATATTGCTACTGGGGAGCTGTTTTTT. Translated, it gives CASSYIATGELFF.

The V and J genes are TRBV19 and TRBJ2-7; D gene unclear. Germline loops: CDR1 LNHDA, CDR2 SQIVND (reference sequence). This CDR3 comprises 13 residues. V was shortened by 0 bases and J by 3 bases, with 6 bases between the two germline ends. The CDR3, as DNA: TGTGCCAGTAGTATAGAGTCTAGCTACGAGCAGTACTTC. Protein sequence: CASSIESSYEQYF.

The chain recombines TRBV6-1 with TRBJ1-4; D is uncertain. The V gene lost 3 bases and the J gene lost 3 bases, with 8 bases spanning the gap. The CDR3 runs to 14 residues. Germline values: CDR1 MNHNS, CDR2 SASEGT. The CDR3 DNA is TGTGCCAGCAGTGACCCTTGGGCTAATGAAAAACTGTTTTTT. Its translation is CASSDPWANEKLFF.

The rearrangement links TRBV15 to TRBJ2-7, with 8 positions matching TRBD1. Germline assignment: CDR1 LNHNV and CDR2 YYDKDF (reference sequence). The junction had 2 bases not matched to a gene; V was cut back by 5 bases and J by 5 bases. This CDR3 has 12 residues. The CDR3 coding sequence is TGTGCCACCAGCCCGGACAGGGACGAGCAGTACTTC. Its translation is CATSPDRDEQYF.

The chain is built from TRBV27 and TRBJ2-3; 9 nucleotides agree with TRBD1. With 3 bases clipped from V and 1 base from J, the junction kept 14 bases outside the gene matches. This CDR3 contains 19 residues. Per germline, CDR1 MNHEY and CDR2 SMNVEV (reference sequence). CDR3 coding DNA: TGTGCCAGCAGTTTCATCGGCGGGCGGGGACAGGGTCGCACAGATACGCAGTATTTT. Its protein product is CASSFIGGRGQGRTDTQYF.

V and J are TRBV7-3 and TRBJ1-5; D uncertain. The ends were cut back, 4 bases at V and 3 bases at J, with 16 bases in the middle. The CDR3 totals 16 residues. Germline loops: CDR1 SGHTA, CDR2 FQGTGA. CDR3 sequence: CASSSIGTGDNQPQHF. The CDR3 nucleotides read TGTGCCAGCAGCTCCATAGGTACCGGGGACAATCAGCCCCAGCATTTT.

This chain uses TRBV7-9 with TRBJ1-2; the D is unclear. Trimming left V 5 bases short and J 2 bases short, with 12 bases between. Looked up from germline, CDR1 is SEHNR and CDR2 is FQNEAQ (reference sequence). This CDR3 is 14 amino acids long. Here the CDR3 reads CASSNQEVNYGYTF. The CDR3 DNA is TGTGCCAGCAGCAACCAGGAAGTAAACTATGGCTACACCTTC.

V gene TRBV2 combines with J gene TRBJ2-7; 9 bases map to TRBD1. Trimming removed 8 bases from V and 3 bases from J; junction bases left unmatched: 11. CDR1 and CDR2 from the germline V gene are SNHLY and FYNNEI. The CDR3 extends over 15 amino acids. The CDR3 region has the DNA TGTGCCAGCGGGGAAACGGGGACAGGGCTCTACGAGCAGTACTTC. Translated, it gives CASGETGTGLYEQYF. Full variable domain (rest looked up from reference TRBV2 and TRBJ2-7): EPEVTQTPSHQVTQMGQEVILRCVPISNHLYFYWYRQILGQKVEFLVSFYNNEISEKSEIFDDQFSVERPDGSNFTLKIRSTKLEDSAMYFCASGETGTGLYEQYFGPGTRLTVT.

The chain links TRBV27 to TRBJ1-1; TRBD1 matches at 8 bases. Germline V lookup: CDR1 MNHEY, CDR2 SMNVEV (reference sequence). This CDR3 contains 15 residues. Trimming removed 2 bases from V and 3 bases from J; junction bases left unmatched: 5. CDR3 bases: TGTGCCAGCAGTTTAACGACAGGGGCTGACACTGAAGCTTTCTTT. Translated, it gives CASSLTTGADTEAFF.

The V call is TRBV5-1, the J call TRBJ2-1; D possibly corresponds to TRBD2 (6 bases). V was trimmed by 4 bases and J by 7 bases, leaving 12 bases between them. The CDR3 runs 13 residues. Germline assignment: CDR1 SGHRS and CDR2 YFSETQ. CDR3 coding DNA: TGCGCCAGCAGCGTCACGACTAGTAATGAGCAGTTCTTC. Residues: CASSVTTSNEQFF.

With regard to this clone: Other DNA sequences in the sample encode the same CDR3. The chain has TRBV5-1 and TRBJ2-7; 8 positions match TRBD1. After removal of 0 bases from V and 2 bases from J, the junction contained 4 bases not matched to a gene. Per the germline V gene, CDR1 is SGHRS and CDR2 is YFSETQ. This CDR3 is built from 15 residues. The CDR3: CASSLVAGGAYEQYF. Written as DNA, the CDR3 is TGCGCCAGCAGCTTGGTGGCAGGGGGCGCCTACGAGCAGTACTTC.

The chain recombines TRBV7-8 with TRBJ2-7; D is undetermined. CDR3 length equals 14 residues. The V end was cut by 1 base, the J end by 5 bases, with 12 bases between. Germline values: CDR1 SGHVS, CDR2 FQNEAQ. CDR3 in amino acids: CASSLEPDGDEQYF. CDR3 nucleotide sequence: TGTGCCAGCAGCTTAGAACCTGATGGCGACGAGCAGTACTTC.

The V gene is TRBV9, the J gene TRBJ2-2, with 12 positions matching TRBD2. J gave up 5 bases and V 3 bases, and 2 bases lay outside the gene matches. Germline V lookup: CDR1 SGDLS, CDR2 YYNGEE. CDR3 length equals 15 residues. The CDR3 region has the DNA TGTGCCAGCAGCGCAGGGACTAGCGGGACCGGGGAGCTGTTTTTT. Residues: CASSAGTSGTGELFF.

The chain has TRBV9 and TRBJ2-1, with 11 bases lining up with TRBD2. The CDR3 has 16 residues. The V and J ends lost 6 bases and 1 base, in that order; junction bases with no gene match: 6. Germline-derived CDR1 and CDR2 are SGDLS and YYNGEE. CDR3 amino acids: CASIPSGRTSYNEQFF. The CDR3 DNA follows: TGTGCCAGCATCCCTAGCGGGAGGACGTCCTACAATGAGCAGTTCTTC.

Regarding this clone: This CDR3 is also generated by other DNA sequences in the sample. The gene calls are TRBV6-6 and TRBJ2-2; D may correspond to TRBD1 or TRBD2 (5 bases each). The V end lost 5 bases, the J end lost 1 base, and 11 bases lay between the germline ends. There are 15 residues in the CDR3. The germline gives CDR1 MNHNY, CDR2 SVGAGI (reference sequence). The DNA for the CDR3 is TGTGCCAGCAGTCTCGGGACGGGGAACACCGGGGAGCTGTTTTTT. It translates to CASSLGTGNTGELFF.

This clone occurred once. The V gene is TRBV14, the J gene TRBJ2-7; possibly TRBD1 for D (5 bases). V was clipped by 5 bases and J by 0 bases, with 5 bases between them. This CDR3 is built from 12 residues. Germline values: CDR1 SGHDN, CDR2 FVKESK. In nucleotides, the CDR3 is TGTGCCAGCAGCGGGGCCTCCTACGAGCAGTACTTC. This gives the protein CASSGASYEQYF.

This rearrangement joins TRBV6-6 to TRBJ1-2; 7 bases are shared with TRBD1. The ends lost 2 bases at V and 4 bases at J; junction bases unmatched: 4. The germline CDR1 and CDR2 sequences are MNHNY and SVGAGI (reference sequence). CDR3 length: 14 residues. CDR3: CASSYEDRSYGYTF. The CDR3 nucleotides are TGTGCCAGCAGTTACGAGGACAGGAGCTATGGCTACACCTTC.

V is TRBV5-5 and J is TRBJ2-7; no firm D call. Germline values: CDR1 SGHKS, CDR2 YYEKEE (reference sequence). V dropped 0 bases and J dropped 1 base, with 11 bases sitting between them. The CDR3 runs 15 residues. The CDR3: CASSLARSSSYEQYF. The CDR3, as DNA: TGTGCCAGCAGCTTGGCCAGGAGTTCGTCCTACGAGCAGTACTTC.

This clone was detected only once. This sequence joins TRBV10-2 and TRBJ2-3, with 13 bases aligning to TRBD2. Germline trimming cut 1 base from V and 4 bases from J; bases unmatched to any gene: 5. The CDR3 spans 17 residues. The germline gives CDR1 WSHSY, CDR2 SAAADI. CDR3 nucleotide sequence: TGCGCCAGCAGTGAGTTTGGACTAGCGGGAGCGGCAGATACGCAGTATTTT. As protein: CASSEFGLAGAADTQYF.

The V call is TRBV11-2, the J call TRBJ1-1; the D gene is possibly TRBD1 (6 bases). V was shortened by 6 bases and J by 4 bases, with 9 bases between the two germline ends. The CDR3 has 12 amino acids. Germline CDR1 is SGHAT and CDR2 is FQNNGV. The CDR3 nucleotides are TGTGCCAGCAGTTCAGGGGTCACTGAAGCTTTCTTT. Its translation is CASSSGVTEAFF.

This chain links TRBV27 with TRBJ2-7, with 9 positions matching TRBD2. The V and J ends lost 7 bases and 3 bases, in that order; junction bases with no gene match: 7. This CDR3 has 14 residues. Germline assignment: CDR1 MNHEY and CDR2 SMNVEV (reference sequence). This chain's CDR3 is CASTPTSGDYEQYF. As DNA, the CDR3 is TGTGCCAGCACCCCGACTAGCGGCGACTACGAGCAGTACTTC.

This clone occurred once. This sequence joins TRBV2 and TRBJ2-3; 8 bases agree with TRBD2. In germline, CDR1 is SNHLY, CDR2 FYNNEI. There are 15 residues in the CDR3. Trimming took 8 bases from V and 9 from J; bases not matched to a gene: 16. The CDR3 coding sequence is TGTGCCAGCTTCTCAAGCGGGAGTTTAACGTCCACGCAGTATTTT. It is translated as CASFSSGSLTSTQYF.

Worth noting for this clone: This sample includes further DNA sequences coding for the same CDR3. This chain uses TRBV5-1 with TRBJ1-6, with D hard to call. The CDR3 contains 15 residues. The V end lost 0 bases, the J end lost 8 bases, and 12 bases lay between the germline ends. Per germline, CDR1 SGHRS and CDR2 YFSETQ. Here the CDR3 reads CASSLASGGDSPLHF. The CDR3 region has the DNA TGCGCCAGCAGCTTGGCCTCAGGCGGGGATTCACCCCTCCACTTT.

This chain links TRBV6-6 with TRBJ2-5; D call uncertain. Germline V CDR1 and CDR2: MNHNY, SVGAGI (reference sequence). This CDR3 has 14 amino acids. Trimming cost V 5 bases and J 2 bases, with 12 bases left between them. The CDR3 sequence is CASSVDIFQETQYF. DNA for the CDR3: TGTGCCAGCAGTGTTGACATATTTCAAGAGACCCAGTACTTC.

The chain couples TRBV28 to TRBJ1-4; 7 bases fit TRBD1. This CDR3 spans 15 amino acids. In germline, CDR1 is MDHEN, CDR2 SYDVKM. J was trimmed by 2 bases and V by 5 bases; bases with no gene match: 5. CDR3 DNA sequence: TGTGCCAGCAGTCCCAGGGGGATGACTAATGAAAAACTGTTTTTT. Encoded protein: CASSPRGMTNEKLFF.

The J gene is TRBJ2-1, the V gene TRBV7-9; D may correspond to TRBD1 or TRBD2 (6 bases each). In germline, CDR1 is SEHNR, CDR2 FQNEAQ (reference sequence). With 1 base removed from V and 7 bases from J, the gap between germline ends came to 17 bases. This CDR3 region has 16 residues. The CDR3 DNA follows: TGTGCCAGCAGCTTAGAGCCCGGGGGCCCAGGTAATGAGCAGTTCTTC. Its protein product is CASSLEPGGPGNEQFF.

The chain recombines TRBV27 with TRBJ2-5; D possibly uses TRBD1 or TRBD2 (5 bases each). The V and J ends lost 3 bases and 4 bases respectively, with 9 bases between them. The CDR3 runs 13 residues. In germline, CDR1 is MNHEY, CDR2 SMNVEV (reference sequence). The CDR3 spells CASSLGEGETQYF. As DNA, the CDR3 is TGTGCCAGCAGTTTGGGGGAAGGAGAGACCCAGTACTTC.

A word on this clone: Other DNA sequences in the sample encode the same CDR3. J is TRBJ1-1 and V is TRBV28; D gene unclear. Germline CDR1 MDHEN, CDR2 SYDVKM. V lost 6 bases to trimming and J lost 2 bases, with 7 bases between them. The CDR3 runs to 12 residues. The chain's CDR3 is CASRDVNTEAFF. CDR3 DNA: TGTGCCAGCAGGGACGTCAACACTGAAGCTTTCTTT. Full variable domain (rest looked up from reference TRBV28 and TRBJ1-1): DVKVTQSSRYLVKRTGEKVFLECVQDMDHENMFWYRQDPGLGLRLIYFSYDVKMKEKGDIPEGYSVSREKKERFSLILESASTNQTSMYLCASRDVNTEAFFGQGTRLTVV.